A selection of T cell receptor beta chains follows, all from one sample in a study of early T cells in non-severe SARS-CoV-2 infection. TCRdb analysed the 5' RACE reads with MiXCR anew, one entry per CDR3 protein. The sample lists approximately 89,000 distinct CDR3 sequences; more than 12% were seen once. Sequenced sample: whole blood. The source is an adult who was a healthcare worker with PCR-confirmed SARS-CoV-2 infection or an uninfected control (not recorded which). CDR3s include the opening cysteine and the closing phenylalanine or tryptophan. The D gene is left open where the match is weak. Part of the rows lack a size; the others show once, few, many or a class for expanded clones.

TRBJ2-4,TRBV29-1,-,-,TGCAGCGCCCTCCCCGGCGGGGTGGGCATTCAGTACTTC,CSALPGGVGIQYF
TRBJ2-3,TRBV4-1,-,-,TGCGCCAGCAGCCAAGATCTCTCTAGCTGGAACACAGATACGCAGTATTTT,CASSQDLSSWNTDTQYF
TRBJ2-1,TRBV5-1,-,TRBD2,TGCGCCAGCCGCGGACTAGCGGGCAACAATGAGCAGTTCTTC,CASRGLAGNNEQFF
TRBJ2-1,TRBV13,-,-,TGTGCCAGCAGCTCGCACATAGCGGCAGATGAGCAGTTCTTC,CASSSHIAADEQFF
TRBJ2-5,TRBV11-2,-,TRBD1,TGTGTCAGCAGCTTCCAGGGGGAAGAGACCCAGTACTTC,CVSSFQGEETQYF
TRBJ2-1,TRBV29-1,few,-,TGCAGCGTTGGTCTTGTGGCAGGGTCCTACAATGAGCAGTTCTTC,CSVGLVAGSYNEQFF
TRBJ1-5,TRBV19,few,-,TGTGCCAGTAGTATCGGGGATCAGCCCCAGCATTTT,CASSIGDQPQHF
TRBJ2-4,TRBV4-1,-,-,TGCGCCAGCACTCCCCTCCTCTTAGCCAAAAACATTCAGTACTTC,CASTPLLLAKNIQYF
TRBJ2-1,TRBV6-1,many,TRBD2,TGTGCCAGCAGTGCTGGACTAGCGGGACCCTACAATGAGCAGTTCTTC,CASSAGLAGPYNEQFF
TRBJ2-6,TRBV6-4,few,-,TGTGCCAGCAGTGACTCCGCGGTCGGGGCCAACGTCCTGACTTTC,CASSDSAVGANVLTF
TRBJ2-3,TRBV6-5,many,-,TGTGCCCCCCAGCGTCATTCCCGGGACCCCAGGGATACGCAGTATTTT,CAPQRHSRDPRDTQYF
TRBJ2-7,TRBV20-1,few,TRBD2,TGCAGTGCTAGAGATCGGCCTCGGACTAGCGGGTTCAGCGGCCCCTACGAGCAGTACTTC,CSARDRPRTSGFSGPYEQYF
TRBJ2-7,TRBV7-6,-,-,TGTGCCAGCAGCTTAGAGAGCGGAAGCTCCTACGAGCAGTACTTC,CASSLESGSSYEQYF
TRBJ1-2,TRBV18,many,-,TGTGCCAGCTCACCCTTGGGTTCTTTGGGCCCGGAGGGCTACACCTTC,CASSPLGSLGPEGYTF
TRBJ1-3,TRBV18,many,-,TGTGCCAGCTCCAAAACCGAGGCGGCCTCTGGAAACACCATATATTTT,CASSKTEAASGNTIYF
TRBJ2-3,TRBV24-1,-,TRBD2,TGTGCCACCTCCCGGACTAGCGGTTACACAGATACGCAGTATTTT,CATSRTSGYTDTQYF
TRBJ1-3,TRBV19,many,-,TGTGCCAGTAGTCCTCCCGGGACATCGCGAAACACCATATATTTT,CASSPPGTSRNTIYF
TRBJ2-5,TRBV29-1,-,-,TGCAGCGTTTTACTTGGGAACTCTGGGAGCCAGTACTTC,CSVLLGNSGSQYF
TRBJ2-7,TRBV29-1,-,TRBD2,TGCAGCGCTAGCGGGAGGGTCGACGAGCAGTACTTC,CSASGRVDEQYF
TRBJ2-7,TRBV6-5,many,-,TGTGCCAGCAGAAAATACGGGGACTCGGACGAGCAGTACTTC,CASRKYGDSDEQYF
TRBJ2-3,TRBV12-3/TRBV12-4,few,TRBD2,TGTGCCAGCAGTTTTGCGGGAGGGCCCTCTGATACGCAGTATTTT,CASSFAGGPSDTQYF
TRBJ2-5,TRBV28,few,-,TGTGCCAGCAGTGGCCAAAGACGAGAGACCCAGTACTTC,CASSGQRRETQYF
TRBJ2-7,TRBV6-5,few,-,TGTGCCAGCAGTGCCCGAAGGGCCGCCTACGAGCAGTACTTC,CASSARRAAYEQYF
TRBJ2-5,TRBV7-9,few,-,TGTGCCAGCAGCTTAGACTACCAAGAGACCCAGTACTTC,CASSLDYQETQYF
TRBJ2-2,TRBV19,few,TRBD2,TGTGCCAGTAGTATCATGGGACTAGCGGGAGGCGGTAACACCGGGGAGCTGTTTTTT,CASSIMGLAGGGNTGELFF
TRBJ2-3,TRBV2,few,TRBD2,TGTGCCAGCATCACCACCAGGCCTAGCGGGTCCCCAGATACGCAGTATTTT,CASITTRPSGSPDTQYF
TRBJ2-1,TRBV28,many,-,TGTGCCAGCACCCCCACGGAGATAGCGCTCAATGAGCAGTTCTTC,CASTPTEIALNEQFF
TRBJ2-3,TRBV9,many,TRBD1,TGTGCCAGCAGTCAGGGACAGGGTACAGATACGCAGTATTTT,CASSQGQGTDTQYF
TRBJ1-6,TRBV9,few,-,TGTGCCAGCAGCGTAGCAGTTGAAAATTCACCCCTCCACTTT,CASSVAVENSPLHF
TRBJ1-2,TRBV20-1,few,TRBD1,TGCAGTGCTAGGACAGGGGGAGTCTATGGCTACACCTTC,CSARTGGVYGYTF
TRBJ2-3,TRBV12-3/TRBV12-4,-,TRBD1,TGTGCCAGCAGTTTAGCACCAACAGGGGGCACAGATACGCAGTATTTT,CASSLAPTGGTDTQYF
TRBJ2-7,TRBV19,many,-,TGTGCCAGTAGTATCGGCTCAGGGGTAATGTACGAGCAGTACTTC,CASSIGSGVMYEQYF
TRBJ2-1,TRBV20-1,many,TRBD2,TGCAGTGCCAGAAGACTAGCGGGAAGTGTTAATGAGCAGTTCTTC,CSARRLAGSVNEQFF
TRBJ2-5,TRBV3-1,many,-,TGTGCCAGCAGCCGCCCTCGGAAGGCAGGTCAAGAGACCCAGTACTTC,CASSRPRKAGQETQYF
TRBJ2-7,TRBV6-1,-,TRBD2,TGTGCCAGCAGTGAACAAAGGGGCGGGGGATACGAGCAGTACTTC,CASSEQRGGGYEQYF
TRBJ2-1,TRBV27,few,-,TGTGCCAGCAGTTTGACTTCTGCAGATGAGCAGTTCTTC,CASSLTSADEQFF